The rows below give T cell receptor beta chains drawn from one sample of a study of shared clonotypes between healthy human individuals. Repertoires were generated with immunoSEQ multiplex PCR, while TCRdb's copy carries only in-frame clones and drops some. The sample has some 2,000,000 clones; under 97% are singletons. Specimen: naive CD4+ T cells sorted from blood. The receptors shown here come from a man aged 18 to 29 in good health. Each CDR3 is given with its conserved first and last residue. D genes are given only for firm matches. A row's size may be missing; if present it is once, few, many or a size class.

TGTGCCAGCTCATCTCCGGGACGGAACTACGAGCAGTACTTC | CASSSPGRNYEQYF | . | TRBV6-6 | . | TRBJ2-7
TGTGCCAGCAGGGGCCGGGGAGAAGCTTTCTTT | CASRGRGEAFF | . | TRBV6-5 | . | TRBJ1-1
TGTGCCAGCAGTGAAGCGAAGTTTTCTCGCGGGACTCCCCGGATCTACGAGCAGTACTTC | CASSEAKFSRGTPRIYEQYF | . | TRBV2 | . | TRBJ2-7
TGTGCCAGCAGCGCCTCCGGGAACTCTGGAAACACCATATATTTT | CASSASGNSGNTIYF | . | TRBV11-2 | . | TRBJ1-3
TGTGCCAGCTCACCATTATCGGCGTCGGGGTCCGAGCAGTACTTC | CASSPLSASGSEQYF | once | TRBV18 | . | TRBJ2-7
TGTGCCAGCAGTTGGCGGGAATCCTACGAGCAGTACTTC | CASSWRESYEQYF | . | TRBV27 | . | TRBJ2-7
TGCGCCAGCTCTCGCCCCACAGATACGCAGTATTTT | CASSRPTDTQYF | . | TRBV4-1 | . | TRBJ2-3
TGTGCCAGCAGTGGGCCCTCGACAGGAGGCTACACCTTC | CASSGPSTGGYTF | . | TRBV25-1 | . | TRBJ1-2
TGTGCCAGCAGCTTAGGCGGGGGTTACCACGAGCAGTACTTC | CASSLGGGYHEQYF | . | TRBV7-8 | TRBD2 | TRBJ2-7
TGCGCCAGCAGCCCCAGCGGGGGGGCCCAGGAGACCCAGTACTTC | CASSPSGGAQETQYF | . | TRBV5-1 | TRBD2 | TRBJ2-5
TGTGCCAGTAGTTCCCCCCCGGGTGAAGCTTTCTTT | CASSSPPGEAFF | . | TRBV19 | . | TRBJ1-1
TGTGCCAGCACATCCGCCCGCGATGGTGGGACCCAGTACTTC | CASTSARDGGTQYF | . | TRBV5-4 | . | TRBJ2-5
TGTGCCAGCAGTGTAGGGACAGGGAAAAACACCGGGGAGCTGTTTTTT | CASSVGTGKNTGELFF | . | TRBV6-6 | TRBD1 | TRBJ2-2
TGTGCCAGCAGTTTCGGGACAGGGGACACCGGGGAGCTGTTTTTT | CASSFGTGDTGELFF | once | TRBV6-5 | TRBD1 | TRBJ2-2
TGTGCCAGCAGCTTATGGTCAGGGACCACCGGGGAGCTGTTTTTT | CASSLWSGTTGELFF | . | TRBV11-3 | . | TRBJ2-2
TGCGCCAGCAGCCAACTTGGACTCTCTGGAAACACCATATATTTT | CASSQLGLSGNTIYF | . | TRBV4-1 | . | TRBJ1-3
TGCGCCAGCAGCCAAGAAAGGTGGGACGAAACCACAGATACGCAGTATTTT | CASSQERWDETTDTQYF | . | TRBV4-3 | . | TRBJ2-3
TGTGCCAGCGCTGCTCCGGACAGGCCAAACACCGGGGAGCTGTTTTTT | CASAAPDRPNTGELFF | . | TRBV7-8 | TRBD1 | TRBJ2-2
TGTGCCAGCAGCCGGGAGAGCCACGCTCGTACTACCTACAATGAGCAGTTCTTC | CASSRESHARTTYNEQFF | . | TRBV5-4 | . | TRBJ2-1
TGTGCCAGCAGTTTGTCCCGAAGTTACGAGCAGTACTTC | CASSLSRSYEQYF | . | TRBV27 | . | TRBJ2-7
TGTGCCAGCAGTGACTCGGGACAGGGGTCCTACGAGCAGTACTTC | CASSDSGQGSYEQYF | . | TRBV28 | TRBD1 | TRBJ2-7
TGTGCCAGCACCATAGAGGTCGGGGCCTATAGGGCCGGGGAGCTGTTTTTT | CASTIEVGAYRAGELFF | . | TRBV6-9 | . | TRBJ2-2
TGTGCCAGCAGCAACCGTGGAAAAGAGACCCAGTACTTC | CASSNRGKETQYF | . | TRBV7-2 | . | TRBJ2-5
TGTGCCAGCAGTTTGACTAGCGGGGTAGATACGCAGTATTTT | CASSLTSGVDTQYF | . | TRBV9 | TRBD2 | TRBJ2-3
TGTGCCAGCAGTGACTCCACAGGGGAAGAGACCCAGTACTTC | CASSDSTGEETQYF | . | TRBV6-4 | TRBD1 | TRBJ2-5
TGTGCCATCAGTGAGTCAGCCAACTTAAGAGGGGAGCAGTACTTC | CAISESANLRGEQYF | . | TRBV10-3 | . | TRBJ2-7
TGTGCCAGCAGTGAACTAGGGGATGCTTGGTTT | CASSELGDAWF | few | TRBV2 | . | TRBJ1-3
TGTGCCAGCAGTTTTCCAGGGGGACAGGGCTCAGATACGCAGTATTTT | CASSFPGGQGSDTQYF | once | TRBV7-2 | TRBD1 | TRBJ2-3
TGTGCCTGGAGTGCGTCTGGGGCCAACGTCCTGACTTTC | CAWSASGANVLTF | . | TRBV30 | . | TRBJ2-6